A few counts support the clone carrying this T cell receptor beta chain. Sequenced by immunoSEQ multiplex PCR; TCRdb stores in-frame clones only, minus some. Counted here are 30,000 or so clones, 70% to 80% occurring once; the ten biggest clones make up 11%. This entry belongs to a study of OX40 agonist ivuxolimab in advanced cancers. The germline CDR1 and CDR2 sequences are SGHDT and YYEEEE. This CDR3 is 15 amino acids long. V shed 0 bases, J shed 8 bases, and the junction held 6 bases outside the gene matches. Sequenced here: CD4+ or CD8+ T cells sorted from blood, sampled in a trial of the OX40 agonist ivuxolimab. This sequence joins TRBV5-6 and TRBJ1-4; 8 bases match TRBD1. This clonotype was obtained from an adult with an advanced solid tumor such as melanoma, head and neck, liver or kidney cancer. The CDR3 bases are TGTGCCAGCAGCTTGGCCCGGACAGGGAAAGAAAAACTGTTTTTT. Translating it yields CASSLARTGKEKLFF. The complete variable domain, with remaining parts taken from reference TRBV5-6 and TRBJ1-4, reads DAGVTQSPTHLIKTRGQQVTLRCSPKSGHDTVSWYQQALGQGPQFIFQYYEEEERQRGNFPDRFSGHQFPNYSSELNVNALLLGDSALYLCASSLARTGKEKLFFGSGTQLSVL.